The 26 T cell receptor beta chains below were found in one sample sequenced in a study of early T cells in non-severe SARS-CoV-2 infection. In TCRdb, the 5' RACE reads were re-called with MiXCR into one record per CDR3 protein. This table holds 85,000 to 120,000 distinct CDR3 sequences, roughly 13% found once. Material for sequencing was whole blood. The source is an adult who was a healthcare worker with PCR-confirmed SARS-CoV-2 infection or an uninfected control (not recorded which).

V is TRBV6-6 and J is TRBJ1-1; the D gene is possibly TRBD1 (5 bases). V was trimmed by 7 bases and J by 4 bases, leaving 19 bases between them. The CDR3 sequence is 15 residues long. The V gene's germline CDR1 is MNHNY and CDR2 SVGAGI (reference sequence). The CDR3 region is CASIVKEGIGTEAFF. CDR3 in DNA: TGTGCCAGCATTGTAAAGGAGGGGATCGGCACTGAAGCTTTCTTT.

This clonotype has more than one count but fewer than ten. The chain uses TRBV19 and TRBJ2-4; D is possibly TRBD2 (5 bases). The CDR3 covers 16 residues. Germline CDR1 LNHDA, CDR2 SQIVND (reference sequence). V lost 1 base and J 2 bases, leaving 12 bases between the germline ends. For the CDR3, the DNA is TGTGCCAGTAGTATAGGACCAACGGGAACCAAAAACATTCAGTACTTC. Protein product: CASSIGPTGTKNIQYF.

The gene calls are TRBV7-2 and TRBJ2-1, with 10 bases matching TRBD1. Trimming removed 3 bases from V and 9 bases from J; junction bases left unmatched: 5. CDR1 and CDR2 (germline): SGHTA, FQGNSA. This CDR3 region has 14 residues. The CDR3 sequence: CASSFSGTGVEQFF. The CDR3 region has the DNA TGTGCCAGCAGCTTCTCCGGGACAGGGGTTGAGCAGTTCTTC.

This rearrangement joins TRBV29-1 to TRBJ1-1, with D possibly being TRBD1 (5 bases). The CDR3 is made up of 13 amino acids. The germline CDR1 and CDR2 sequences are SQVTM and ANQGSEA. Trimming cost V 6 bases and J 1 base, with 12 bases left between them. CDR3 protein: CSVHPTGNTEAFF. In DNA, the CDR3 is TGCAGCGTCCACCCAACAGGGAACACTGAAGCTTTCTTT. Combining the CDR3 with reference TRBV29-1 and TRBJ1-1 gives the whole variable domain SAVISQKPSRDICQRGTSLTIQCQVDSQVTMMFWYRQQPGQSLTLIATANQGSEATYESGFVIDKFPISRPNLTFSTLTVSNMSPEDSSIYLCSVHPTGNTEAFFGQGTRLTVV.

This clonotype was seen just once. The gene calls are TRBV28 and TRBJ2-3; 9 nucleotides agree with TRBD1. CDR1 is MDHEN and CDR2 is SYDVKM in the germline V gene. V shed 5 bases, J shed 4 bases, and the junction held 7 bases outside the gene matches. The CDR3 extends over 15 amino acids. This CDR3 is CASSPAGTGPDTQYF. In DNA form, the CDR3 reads TGTGCCAGCAGTCCCGCCGGGACAGGGCCAGATACGCAGTATTTT.

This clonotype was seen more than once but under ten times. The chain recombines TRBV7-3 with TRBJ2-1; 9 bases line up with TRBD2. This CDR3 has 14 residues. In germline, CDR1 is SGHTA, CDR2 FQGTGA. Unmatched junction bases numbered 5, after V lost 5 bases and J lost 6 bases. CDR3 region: CASSAGLASNEQFF. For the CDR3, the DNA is TGTGCCAGCAGCGCGGGACTAGCCTCCAATGAGCAGTTCTTC.

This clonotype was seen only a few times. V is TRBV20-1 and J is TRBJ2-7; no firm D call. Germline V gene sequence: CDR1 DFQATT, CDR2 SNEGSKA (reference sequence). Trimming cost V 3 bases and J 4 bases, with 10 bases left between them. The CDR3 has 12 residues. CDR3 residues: CSASNPFYEQYF. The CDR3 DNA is TGCAGTGCTAGTAATCCCTTTTACGAGCAGTACTTC.

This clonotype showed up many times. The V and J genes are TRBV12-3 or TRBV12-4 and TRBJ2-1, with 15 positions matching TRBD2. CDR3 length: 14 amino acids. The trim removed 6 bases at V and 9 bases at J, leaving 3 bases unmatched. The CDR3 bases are TGTGCCAGCAGGGGGACTAGCGGGAGGAGTGAGCAGTTCTTC. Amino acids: CASRGTSGRSEQFF.

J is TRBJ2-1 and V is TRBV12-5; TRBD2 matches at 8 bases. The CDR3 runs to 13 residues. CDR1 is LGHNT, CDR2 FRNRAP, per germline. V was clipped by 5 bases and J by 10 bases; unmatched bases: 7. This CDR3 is CASGPPTGGEQFF. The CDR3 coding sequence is TGTGCTAGTGGTCCCCCCACGGGGGGGGAGCAGTTCTTC. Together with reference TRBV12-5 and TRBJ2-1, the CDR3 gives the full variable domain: DARVTQTPRHKVTEMGQEVTMRCQPILGHNTVFWYRQTMMQGLELLAYFRNRAPLDDSGMPKDRFSAEMPDATLATLKIQPSEPRDSAVYFCASGPPTGGEQFFGPGTRLTVL.

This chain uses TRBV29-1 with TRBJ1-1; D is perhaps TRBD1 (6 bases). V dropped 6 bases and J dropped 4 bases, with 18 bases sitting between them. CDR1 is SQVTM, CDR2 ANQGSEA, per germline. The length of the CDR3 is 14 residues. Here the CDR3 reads CSVPSGGCCTEAFF. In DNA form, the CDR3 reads TGCAGCGTCCCTTCCGGGGGCTGTTGCACTGAAGCTTTCTTT.

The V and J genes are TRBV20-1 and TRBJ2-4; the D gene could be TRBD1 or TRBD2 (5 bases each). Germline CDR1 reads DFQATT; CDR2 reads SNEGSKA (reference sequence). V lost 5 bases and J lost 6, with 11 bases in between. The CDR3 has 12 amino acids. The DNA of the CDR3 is TGCAGTGCTGGGGGTGTCCGAAACATTCAGTACTTC. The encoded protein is CSAGGVRNIQYF.

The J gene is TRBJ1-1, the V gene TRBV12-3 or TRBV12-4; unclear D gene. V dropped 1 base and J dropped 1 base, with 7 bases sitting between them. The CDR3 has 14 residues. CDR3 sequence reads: CASSLGDSNTEAFF. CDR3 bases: TGTGCCAGCAGTTTAGGAGACTCGAACACTGAAGCTTTCTTT.

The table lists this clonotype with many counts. This CDR3 is CASSLGGSGELFF. DNA of the CDR3: TGTGCCAGCAGTCTAGGGGGTTCCGGGGAGCTGTTTTTT. V is TRBV9 and J is TRBJ2-2, with TRBD1 as a possible D gene (6 bases). This CDR3 is built from 13 residues. The germline gives CDR1 SGDLS, CDR2 YYNGEE. Trimming removed 5 bases from V and 6 bases from J, with 11 bases in between.

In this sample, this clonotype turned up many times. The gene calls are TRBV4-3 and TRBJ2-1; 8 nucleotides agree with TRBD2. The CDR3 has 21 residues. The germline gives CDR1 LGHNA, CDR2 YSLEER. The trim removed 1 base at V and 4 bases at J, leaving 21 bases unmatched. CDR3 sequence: CASSQAKGHVISGRDYNEQFF. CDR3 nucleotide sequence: TGCGCCAGCAGCCAAGCCAAGGGACACGTTATAAGCGGGAGAGATTACAATGAGCAGTTCTTC.

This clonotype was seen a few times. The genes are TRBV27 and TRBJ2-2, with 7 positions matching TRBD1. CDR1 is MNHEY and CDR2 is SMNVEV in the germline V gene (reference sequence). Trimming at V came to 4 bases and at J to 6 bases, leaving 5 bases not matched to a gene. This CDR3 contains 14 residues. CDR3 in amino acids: CASSYDDRAGELFF. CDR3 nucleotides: TGTGCCAGCAGTTACGATGACAGGGCCGGGGAGCTGTTTTTT.

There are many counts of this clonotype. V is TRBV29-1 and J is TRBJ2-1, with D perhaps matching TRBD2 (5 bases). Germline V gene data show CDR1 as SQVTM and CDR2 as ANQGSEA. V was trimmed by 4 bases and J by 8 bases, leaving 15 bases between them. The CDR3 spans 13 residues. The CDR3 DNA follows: TGCAGCGTTGCGGCTAGCATTTTCCATGAGCAGTTCTTC. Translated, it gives CSVAASIFHEQFF.

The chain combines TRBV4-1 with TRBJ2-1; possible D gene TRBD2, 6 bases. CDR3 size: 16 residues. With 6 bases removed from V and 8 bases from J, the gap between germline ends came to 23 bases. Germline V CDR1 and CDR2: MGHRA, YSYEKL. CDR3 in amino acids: CASRRDLTRIGDEQFF. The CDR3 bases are TGCGCCAGCAGGAGAGACCTGACTAGAATCGGCGATGAGCAGTTCTTC.

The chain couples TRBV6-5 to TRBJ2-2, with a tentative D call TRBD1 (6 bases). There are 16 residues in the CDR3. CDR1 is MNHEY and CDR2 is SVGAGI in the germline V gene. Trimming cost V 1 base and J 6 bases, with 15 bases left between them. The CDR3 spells CASSYFHQGPAGELFF. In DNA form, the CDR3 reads TGTGCCAGCAGTTACTTCCACCAGGGGCCAGCCGGGGAGCTGTTTTTT.

CDR3 sequence (DNA): TGTGCCAGCAGCAACCTAAAAGGGTTATTTGGTCGGTGGGATGACTCTGGGGCCAACGTCCTGACTTTC. This encodes CASSNLKGLFGRWDDSGANVLTF. The chain is built from TRBV21-1 and TRBJ2-6. TRBV21-1 constitutes a pseudogene. The CDR3 spans 23 residues.

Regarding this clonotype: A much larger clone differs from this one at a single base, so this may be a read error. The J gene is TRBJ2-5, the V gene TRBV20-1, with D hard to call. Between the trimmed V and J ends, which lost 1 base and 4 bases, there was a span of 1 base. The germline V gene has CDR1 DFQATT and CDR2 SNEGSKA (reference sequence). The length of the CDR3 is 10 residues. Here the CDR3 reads CSARVETQYF. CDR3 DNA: TGCAGTGCTAGAGTAGAGACCCAGTACTTC.

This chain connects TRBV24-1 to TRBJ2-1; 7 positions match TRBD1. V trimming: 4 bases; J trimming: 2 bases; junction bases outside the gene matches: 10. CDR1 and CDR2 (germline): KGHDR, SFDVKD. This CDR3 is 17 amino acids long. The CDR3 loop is CATSDPTAGGAYNEQFF. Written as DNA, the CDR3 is TGTGCCACCAGTGACCCCACCGCAGGGGGAGCCTACAATGAGCAGTTCTTC.

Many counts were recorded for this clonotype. CDR3 loop: CASSFGGAPYEQYF. CDR3 DNA sequence: TGTGCCAGCAGTTTCGGGGGGGCCCCCTACGAGCAGTACTTC. This rearrangement joins TRBV28 to TRBJ2-7; 8 nucleotides match TRBD2. The germline V gene encodes CDR1 MDHEN and CDR2 SYDVKM. This CDR3 has 14 residues. V was clipped by 3 bases and J by 2 bases; unmatched bases: 3.

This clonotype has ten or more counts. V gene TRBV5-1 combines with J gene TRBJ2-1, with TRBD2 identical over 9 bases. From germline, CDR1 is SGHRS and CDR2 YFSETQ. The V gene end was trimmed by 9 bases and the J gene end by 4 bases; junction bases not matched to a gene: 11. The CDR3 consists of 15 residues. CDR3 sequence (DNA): TGCGCCACAGCACCGATGGCGGGAGGGTACAATGAGCAGTTCTTC. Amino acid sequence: CATAPMAGGYNEQFF.

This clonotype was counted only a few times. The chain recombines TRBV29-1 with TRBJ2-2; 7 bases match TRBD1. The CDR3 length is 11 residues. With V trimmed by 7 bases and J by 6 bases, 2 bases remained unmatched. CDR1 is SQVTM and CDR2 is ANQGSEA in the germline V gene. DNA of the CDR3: TGCAGCGCGACAGGGCCCGGGGAGCTGTTTTTT. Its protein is CSATGPGELFF.

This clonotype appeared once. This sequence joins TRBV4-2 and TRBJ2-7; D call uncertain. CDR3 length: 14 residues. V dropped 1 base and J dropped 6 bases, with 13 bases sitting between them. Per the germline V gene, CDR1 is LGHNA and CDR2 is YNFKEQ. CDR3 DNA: TGTGCCAGCAGCCAAGGGGTCGAGGTTGGCGAGCAGTACTTC. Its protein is CASSQGVEVGEQYF.

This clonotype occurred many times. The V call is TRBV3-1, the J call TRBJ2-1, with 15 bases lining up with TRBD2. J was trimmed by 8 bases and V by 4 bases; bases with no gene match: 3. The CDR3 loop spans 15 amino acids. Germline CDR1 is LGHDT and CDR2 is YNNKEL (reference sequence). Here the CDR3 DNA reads TGTGCCAGCAGCCCGGGACTAGCGGGAGGAGATGAGCAGTTCTTC. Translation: CASSPGLAGGDEQFF.